A selection of T cell receptor beta chains follows, all from one sample in a study of blood T cell repertoires in COVID-19. Profiling relied on immunoSEQ multiplex PCR, and the TCRdb table lists in-frame clones only, not all of them. There are more than 200,000 clones in the sample; about 85% occur only once, and about 1.8% lies in the top ten. The source material was peripheral blood. The receptors stem from a man in his 70s with acute or convalescent COVID-19. Each CDR3 is given with its conserved first and last residue. The D gene is left open where the match is weak. Clone size, where shown, is once, few, many, or a class for clones that have expanded.

v_call: TRBV28; j_call: TRBJ2-7; d_call: TRBD1; clone_size: -; cdr3_aa: CASTRQGKSYEQYF; cdr3_nt: TGTGCCAGCACTCGACAGGGAAAGTCCTACGAGCAGTACTTC
v_call: TRBV5-1; j_call: TRBJ1-1; d_call: -; clone_size: -; cdr3_aa: CASSLRGWGPGNTEAFF; cdr3_nt: TGCGCCAGCAGCTTGCGTGGTTGGGGGCCCGGCAACACTGAAGCTTTCTTT
v_call: TRBV28; j_call: TRBJ1-3; d_call: -; clone_size: -; cdr3_aa: CASSLDLQGFSGNTIYF; cdr3_nt: TGTGCCAGCAGTTTAGACCTCCAGGGTTTCTCTGGAAACACCATATATTTT
v_call: TRBV29-1; j_call: TRBJ2-7; d_call: TRBD1; clone_size: -; cdr3_aa: CSIAGTGGVEQYF; cdr3_nt: TGCAGCATCGCCGGGACAGGGGGGGTAGAGCAGTACTTC
v_call: TRBV6-4; j_call: TRBJ1-5; d_call: -; clone_size: -; cdr3_aa: CASSDSGRGIHNQPQHF; cdr3_nt: TGTGCCAGCAGTGACTCGGGCAGGGGAATCCACAATCAGCCCCAGCATTTT
v_call: TRBV7-3; j_call: TRBJ2-3; d_call: TRBD2; clone_size: -; cdr3_aa: CASSSGTKDTQYF; cdr3_nt: TGTGCCAGCAGCTCCGGGACTAAAGATACGCAGTATTTT
v_call: TRBV27; j_call: TRBJ2-5; d_call: -; clone_size: -; cdr3_aa: CASSPTGRGQETQYF; cdr3_nt: TGTGCCAGCAGTCCCACAGGAAGGGGTCAAGAGACCCAGTACTTC
v_call: TRBV4-3; j_call: TRBJ1-2; d_call: -; clone_size: many; cdr3_aa: CASSQESGLGYTF; cdr3_nt: TGCGCCAGCAGCCAAGAGAGCGGGCTTGGCTACACCTTC
v_call: TRBV7-2; j_call: TRBJ1-5; d_call: -; clone_size: -; cdr3_aa: CASSFGRGGEAQHF; cdr3_nt: TGTGCCAGCAGCTTTGGGCGGGGGGGCGAGGCCCAGCATTTT
v_call: TRBV7-9; j_call: TRBJ2-7; d_call: -; clone_size: -; cdr3_aa: CASGNLPHEQYF; cdr3_nt: TGTGCCAGCGGCAACCTCCCCCACGAGCAGTACTTC
v_call: TRBV27; j_call: TRBJ2-2; d_call: TRBD2; clone_size: -; cdr3_aa: CASSFTAGGINTGELFF; cdr3_nt: TGTGCCAGCAGTTTTACAGCGGGAGGGATTAACACCGGGGAGCTGTTTTTT
v_call: TRBV5-1; j_call: TRBJ2-7; d_call: TRBD1; clone_size: -; cdr3_aa: CASSPTGGDEQYF; cdr3_nt: TGCGCCAGCAGCCCGACAGGGGGGGACGAGCAGTACTTC
v_call: TRBV24-1; j_call: TRBJ2-1; d_call: TRBD2; clone_size: once; cdr3_aa: CATSEGGLAGSYNEQFF; cdr3_nt: TGTGCCACCAGTGAAGGAGGACTAGCGGGGTCATACAATGAGCAGTTCTTC
v_call: TRBV19; j_call: TRBJ2-4; d_call: TRBD1; clone_size: -; cdr3_aa: CASSKDRGQAKNIQYF; cdr3_nt: TGTGCCAGTAGTAAAGACAGGGGGCAGGCCAAAAACATTCAGTACTTC
v_call: TRBV10-3; j_call: TRBJ2-7; d_call: TRBD1; clone_size: -; cdr3_aa: CAISSSGTGAWEQYF; cdr3_nt: TGTGCCATCAGCTCCTCCGGGACAGGGGCCTGGGAGCAGTACTTC
v_call: TRBV29-1; j_call: TRBJ2-5; d_call: -; clone_size: -; cdr3_aa: CSVEFMGVTGQTQYF; cdr3_nt: TGCAGCGTTGAGTTCATGGGAGTGACCGGTCAGACCCAGTACTTC
v_call: TRBV3-1/TRBV3-2; j_call: TRBJ1-3; d_call: TRBD1; clone_size: -; cdr3_aa: CASSQNTGGASSGNTIYF; cdr3_nt: TGTGCCAGCAGCCAAAATACAGGGGGCGCGAGTTCCGGAAACACCATATATTTT
v_call: TRBV27; j_call: TRBJ1-2; d_call: -; clone_size: once; cdr3_aa: CASSLSGGYGYTF; cdr3_nt: TGTGCCAGCAGTTTATCGGGGGGCTATGGCTACACCTTC
v_call: TRBV28; j_call: TRBJ2-1; d_call: -; clone_size: -; cdr3_aa: CASQGRYEQFF; cdr3_nt: TGTGCCAGTCAGGGGCGATATGAGCAGTTCTTC
v_call: TRBV19; j_call: TRBJ2-1; d_call: -; clone_size: few; cdr3_aa: CASSIDSSYNEQFF; cdr3_nt: TGTGCCAGTAGTATAGATAGCTCCTACAATGAGCAGTTCTTC
v_call: TRBV12-3/TRBV12-4; j_call: TRBJ2-5; d_call: -; clone_size: -; cdr3_aa: CASSSDKKTQYF; cdr3_nt: TGTGCCAGCAGTTCTGACAAAAAAACCCAGTACTTC
v_call: TRBV28; j_call: TRBJ2-1; d_call: TRBD2; clone_size: -; cdr3_aa: CASSLTGITSGRYEQFF; cdr3_nt: TGTGCCAGCAGTTTAACGGGCATCACTAGCGGGAGATATGAGCAGTTCTTC